This record looks at one T cell receptor beta chain sequence and its context. Given the absence of the conserved phenylalanine or tryptophan at the CDR3 end, a read error is likely. CDR3 size: 14 residues. The germline CDR1 and CDR2 sequences are MNHEY and SVGAGI. Trimming pared 1 base from V and 5 bases from J, leaving 11 bases between. Investigators prepared the TCR beta libraries by applying iRepertoire HTBI primers and Arm-PCR of CDR3 regions. TCRdb reanalysed the multiplex PCR reads using MiXCR and keeps one entry per CDR3 protein. The sample lists 360,000 or so distinct CDR3 sequences; approximately 25% were seen once. The sample belongs to a study of regulatory T cells in long-lasting Graves disease. Time point reported: persistent/refractory GD, antithyroid drugs over 5 years with positive TRAb. The authors made the TCR library using RNA they extracted from PBMCs.

The chain recombines TRBV6-5 with TRBJ2-5; D may be TRBD2 (6 bases). The TCR comes from a woman aged 40 to 49 with Graves disease. The specimen comprised peripheral blood mononuclear cells (PBMCs), sampled when the disease was refractory, from a patient treated with antithyroid drugs. The CDR3 DNA reads as TGTGCCAGCAGTTACTATCGGGGGATCGAGACCCAGTACCTC. Its translation is CASSYYRGIETQYL.